The next 17 T cell receptor beta chains were all read from a single sample in a study of blood T cell repertoires in COVID-19. Only in-frame clones appear in the TCRdb table, and some are missing; sequencing was by immunoSEQ multiplex PCR. The sample carries about 310,000 clones, around 87% recorded once. Sequencing used peripheral blood. The receptors were sampled from a woman in her forties or fifties who had recovered from COVID-19.

V is TRBV7-2 and J is TRBJ2-1; D possibly corresponds to TRBD2 (6 bases). Germline V gene lookup returns CDR1 SGHTA and CDR2 FQGNSA. The CDR3 consists of 15 residues. V lost 4 bases and J 5 bases, leaving 15 bases between the germline ends. The CDR3 loop is CASSSRTGTHNEQFF. For the CDR3, the DNA is TGTGCCAGCAGCTCGCGGACCGGGACTCACAATGAGCAGTTCTTC.

The V gene is TRBV18, the J gene TRBJ1-1; possible D gene TRBD1, 6 bases. Trimming took 4 bases from V and 0 from J, leaving 9 bases between them. Germline CDR1 reads KGHSH; CDR2 reads LQKENI. This CDR3 region has 14 residues. In nucleotides, the CDR3 is TGTGCCAGCTCACAGGACAGATTGAACACTGAAGCTTTCTTT. It encodes CASSQDRLNTEAFF.

The CDR3 DNA follows: TGTGCCAGCAGCCCGACAGGGTGGGGGACGGACTATGGCTACACCTTC. Translated: CASSPTGWGTDYGYTF. The chain employs TRBV5-5 and TRBJ1-2, with 7 bases aligning to TRBD1. The CDR3 has 16 amino acids. Germline V lookup: CDR1 SGHKS, CDR2 YYEKEE (reference sequence). The trim removed 4 bases at V and 3 bases at J, leaving 12 bases unmatched.

The genes are TRBV7-2 and TRBJ2-5; 9 positions agree with TRBD1. Germline V CDR1 and CDR2: SGHTA, FQGNSA. The length of the CDR3 is 13 residues. Germline trimming cut 6 bases from V and 3 bases from J; bases unmatched to any gene: 2. The DNA for the CDR3 is TGTGCCAGCAGTCGGGACAGGGAAGAGACCCAGTACTTC. It encodes CASSRDREETQYF.

A single count supports this clone. V usage is TRBV28 and J usage is TRBJ1-6; no reliable D call. V dropped 7 bases and J dropped 7 bases, with 5 bases sitting between them. Looked up from germline, CDR1 is MDHEN and CDR2 is SYDVKM. The CDR3 has 11 amino acids. The CDR3 reads CASKENSPLHF. Here the CDR3 DNA reads TGTGCCAGCAAGGAGAATTCACCCCTCCACTTT. The whole variable domain, filled in from reference TRBV28 and TRBJ1-6, reads DVKVTQSSRYLVKRTGEKVFLECVQDMDHENMFWYRQDPGLGLRLIYFSYDVKMKEKGDIPEGYSVSREKKERFSLILESASTNQTSMYLCASKENSPLHFGNGTRLTVT.

V usage is TRBV19 and J usage is TRBJ2-7; 13 bases fit TRBD2. J lost 2 bases, V lost 9 bases, and 4 bases had no gene match. Per germline, CDR1 LNHDA and CDR2 SQIVND (reference sequence). The CDR3 covers 14 residues. The CDR3 spells CARGTSGNPYEQYF. The CDR3 DNA follows: TGTGCCAGAGGGACTAGCGGGAACCCCTACGAGCAGTACTTC.

For the CDR3, the DNA is TGTGCCAGTAATCAGGGAAGGCAAGGCAATGAGCAGTTCTTC. It translates to CASNQGRQGNEQFF. The V and J genes are TRBV19 and TRBJ2-1; maybe TRBD1 (5 bases). The germline V gene has CDR1 LNHDA and CDR2 SQIVND (reference sequence). The CDR3 consists of 14 residues. The V and J ends lost 7 bases and 6 bases respectively, with 16 bases between them.

The gene calls are TRBV28 and TRBJ2-3, with TRBD2 matching over 11 bases. CDR1 is MDHEN and CDR2 is SYDVKM in the germline V gene. The length of the CDR3 is 14 residues. J gave up 6 bases and V 5 bases, and 4 bases lay outside the gene matches. CDR3: CASSRLAGWDTQYF. CDR3 coding DNA: TGTGCCAGCAGTCGACTAGCGGGATGGGATACGCAGTATTTT. The full variable domain, its missing parts supplied by reference TRBV28 and TRBJ2-3, is DVKVTQSSRYLVKRTGEKVFLECVQDMDHENMFWYRQDPGLGLRLIYFSYDVKMKEKGDIPEGYSVSREKKERFSLILESASTNQTSMYLCASSRLAGWDTQYFGPGTRLTVL.

The V call is TRBV12-3 or TRBV12-4, the J call TRBJ1-1; D uncertain. The CDR3 contains 13 residues. Trimming took 2 bases from V and 8 from J, leaving 12 bases between them. The chain's CDR3 is CASSLNPAGEAFF. CDR3 in DNA: TGTGCCAGCAGTTTAAATCCCGCGGGGGAAGCTTTCTTT.

The sample holds one count of this clone. V gene TRBV5-5 combines with J gene TRBJ1-4, with D hard to call. The V end lost 3 bases, the J end lost 8 bases, and 20 bases lay between the germline ends. This CDR3 comprises 16 residues. Germline values: CDR1 SGHKS, CDR2 YYEKEE (reference sequence). The CDR3, as DNA: TGTGCCAGCAGCTCCCCCGGAGAACCGGTCAACGAAAAACTGTTTTTT. Protein: CASSSPGEPVNEKLFF.

The chain employs TRBV19 and TRBJ2-1; 13 positions agree with TRBD2. The CDR3 extends over 16 amino acids. With 5 bases clipped from V and 7 bases from J, the junction kept 8 bases outside the gene matches. From germline, CDR1 is LNHDA and CDR2 SQIVND (reference sequence). CDR3 sequence (DNA): TGTGCCAGTAGTCCCCAACTAGCGGGAGGGCCTAATGAGCAGTTCTTC. It yields the protein CASSPQLAGGPNEQFF.

The V gene is TRBV27, the J gene TRBJ1-2; TRBD1 agrees at 9 bases. V shed 5 bases and J 7 bases; nucleotides not matched to a gene: 8. The CDR3 contains 14 residues. Germline assignment: CDR1 MNHEY and CDR2 SMNVEV (reference sequence). The chain's CDR3 is CASSPHRTGAGYTF. DNA of the CDR3: TGTGCCAGCAGTCCCCACCGGACAGGGGCTGGCTACACCTTC.

This chain's CDR3 is CASSSGQGEGQPQHF. The CDR3 bases are TGTGCCAGCAGCTCCGGACAGGGAGAAGGTCAGCCCCAGCATTTT. The gene calls are TRBV11-2 and TRBJ1-5; 8 bases fit TRBD1. Germline lookup yields CDR1 SGHAT and CDR2 FQNNGV. V lost 4 bases and J lost 6; bases outside the gene matches: 8. This CDR3 has 15 amino acids.

The genes are TRBV7-2 and TRBJ1-4; 12 nucleotides match TRBD1. V shed 1 base and J 7 bases; nucleotides not matched to a gene: 10. Germline V gene lookup returns CDR1 SGHTA and CDR2 FQGNSA. The CDR3 consists of 18 residues. CDR3: CASSLEWDRGPRGEKLFF. The CDR3 bases are TGTGCCAGCAGCTTAGAATGGGACAGGGGGCCTCGGGGTGAAAAACTGTTTTTT.

V is TRBV5-1 and J is TRBJ2-1; 11 bases are shared with TRBD2. The V and J ends lost 0 bases and 1 base, in that order; junction bases with no gene match: 3. The CDR3 sequence is 17 residues long. The V gene's germline CDR1 is SGHRS and CDR2 YFSETQ. CDR3 sequence: CASSLGGTSGSYNEQFF. The CDR3 region has the DNA TGCGCCAGCAGCTTGGGGGGGACTAGCGGTTCCTACAATGAGCAGTTCTTC.

V is TRBV7-9 and J is TRBJ1-2; D is unclear. There are 14 residues in the CDR3. Trimming pared 3 bases from V and 4 bases from J, leaving 12 bases between. The germline V gene has CDR1 SEHNR and CDR2 FQNEAQ (reference sequence). The chain's CDR3 is CASSLSLAVYGYTF. As DNA, the CDR3 is TGTGCCAGCAGCTTGTCTTTGGCAGTCTATGGCTACACCTTC.

V gene TRBV10-3 combines with J gene TRBJ1-1, with 7 bases that match TRBD1. Germline loops: CDR1 ENHRY, CDR2 SYGVKD. The CDR3 sequence is 16 residues long. The J segment lost 2 bases and the V segment lost 4 bases, leaving 10 bases of the junction unmatched. The CDR3 DNA reads as TGTGCCATCAGTGGACAAAGACAGGGACCTAACACTGAAGCTTTCTTT. Amino acids: CAISGQRQGPNTEAFF.